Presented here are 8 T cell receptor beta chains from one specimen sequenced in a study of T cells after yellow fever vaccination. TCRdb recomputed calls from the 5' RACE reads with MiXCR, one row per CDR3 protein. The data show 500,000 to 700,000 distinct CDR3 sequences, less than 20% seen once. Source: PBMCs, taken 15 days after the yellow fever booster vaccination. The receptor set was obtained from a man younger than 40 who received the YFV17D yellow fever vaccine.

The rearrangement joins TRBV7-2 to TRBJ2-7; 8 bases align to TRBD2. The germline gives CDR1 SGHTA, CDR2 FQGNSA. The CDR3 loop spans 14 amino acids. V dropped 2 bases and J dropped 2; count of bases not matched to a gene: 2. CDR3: CASSLTGGAYEQYF. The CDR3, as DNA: TGTGCCAGCAGCTTAACGGGAGGGGCCTACGAGCAGTACTTC.

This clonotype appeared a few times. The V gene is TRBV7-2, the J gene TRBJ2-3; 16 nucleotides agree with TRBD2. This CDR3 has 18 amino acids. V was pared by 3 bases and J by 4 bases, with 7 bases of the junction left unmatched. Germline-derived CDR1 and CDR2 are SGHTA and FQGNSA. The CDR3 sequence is CASSLRAGTSGRADTQYF. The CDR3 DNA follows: TGTGCCAGCAGCTTGCGGGCCGGGACTAGCGGGAGGGCAGATACGCAGTATTTT.

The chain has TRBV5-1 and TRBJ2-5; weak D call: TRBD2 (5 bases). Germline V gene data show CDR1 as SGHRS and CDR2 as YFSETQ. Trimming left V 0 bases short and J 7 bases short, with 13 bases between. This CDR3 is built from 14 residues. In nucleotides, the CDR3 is TGCGCCAGCAGCTTGGTTGGTAGTGGAGGGACCCAGTACTTC. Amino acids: CASSLVGSGGTQYF.

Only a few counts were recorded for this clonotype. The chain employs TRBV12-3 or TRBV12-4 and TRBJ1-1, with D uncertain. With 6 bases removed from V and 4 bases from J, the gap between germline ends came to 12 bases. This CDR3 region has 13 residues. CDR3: CASSPLTSTEAFF. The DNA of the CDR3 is TGTGCCAGCAGCCCGCTGACGAGCACTGAAGCTTTCTTT.

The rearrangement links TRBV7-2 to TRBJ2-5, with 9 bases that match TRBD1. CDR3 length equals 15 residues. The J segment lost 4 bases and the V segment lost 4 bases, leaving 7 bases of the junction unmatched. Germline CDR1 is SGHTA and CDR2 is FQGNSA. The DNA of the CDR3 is TGTGCCAGCAGCTCCAGAATGACAGGGGGAGAGACCCAGTACTTC. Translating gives CASSSRMTGGETQYF.

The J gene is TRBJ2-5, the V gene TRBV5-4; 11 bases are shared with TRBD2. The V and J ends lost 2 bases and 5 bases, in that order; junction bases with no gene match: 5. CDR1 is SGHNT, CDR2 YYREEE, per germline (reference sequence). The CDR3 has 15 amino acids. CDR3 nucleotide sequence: TGTGCCAGCAGCTTAAGACTAGCGGGATGGGAGACCCAGTACTTC. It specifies CASSLRLAGWETQYF.

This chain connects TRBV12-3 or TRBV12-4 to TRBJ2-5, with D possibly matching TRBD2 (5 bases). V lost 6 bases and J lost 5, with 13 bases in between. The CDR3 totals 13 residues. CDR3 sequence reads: CASSPVWEETQYF. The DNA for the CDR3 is TGTGCCAGCAGCCCGGTTTGGGAGGAGACCCAGTACTTC.

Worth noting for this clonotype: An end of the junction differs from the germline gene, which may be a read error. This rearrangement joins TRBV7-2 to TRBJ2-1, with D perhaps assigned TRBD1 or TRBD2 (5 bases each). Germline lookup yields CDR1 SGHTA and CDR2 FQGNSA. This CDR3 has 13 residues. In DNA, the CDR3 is TGTGCCAGCAGCTTAGCAGCCGAGGGACGGTTAAATTTC. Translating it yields CASSLAAEGRLNF.